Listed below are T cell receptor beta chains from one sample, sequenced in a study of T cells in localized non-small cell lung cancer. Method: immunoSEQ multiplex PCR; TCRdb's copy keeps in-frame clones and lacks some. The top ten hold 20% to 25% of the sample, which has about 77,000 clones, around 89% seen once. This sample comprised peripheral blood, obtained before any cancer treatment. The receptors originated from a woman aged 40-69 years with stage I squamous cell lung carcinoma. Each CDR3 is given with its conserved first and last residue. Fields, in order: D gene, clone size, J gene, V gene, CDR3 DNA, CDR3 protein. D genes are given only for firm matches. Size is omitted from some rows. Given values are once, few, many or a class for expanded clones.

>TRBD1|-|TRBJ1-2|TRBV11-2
TGTGCCAGCAGCCCCACCGGGACAGCTTATGGCTACACCTTC
CASSPTGTAYGYTF
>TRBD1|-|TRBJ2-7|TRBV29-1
TGCAGCGTTGAAGTCCCAGGGGGCACCTACGAGCAGTACTTC
CSVEVPGGTYEQYF
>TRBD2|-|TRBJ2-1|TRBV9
TGTGCCAGCACCCGGACTAGCGGAAACAATGAGCAGTTCTTC
CASTRTSGNNEQFF
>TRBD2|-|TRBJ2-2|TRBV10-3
TGTGCCATCAGTGACCTAGCGGGGGACACCGGGGAGCTGTTTTTT
CAISDLAGDTGELFF
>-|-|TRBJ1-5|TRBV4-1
TGCGCCAGCAGCCGGGTGTCTACAGGGAATCAGCCCCAGCATTTT
CASSRVSTGNQPQHF
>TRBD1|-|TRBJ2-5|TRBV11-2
TGTGCCAGCAGCACACGGACAGGGTCTTACCAAGAGACCCAGTACTTC
CASSTRTGSYQETQYF
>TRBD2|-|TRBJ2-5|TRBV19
TGTGCCAGTAGTATCGGAGTTAGCGGGGGTAGCACAGAGACCCAGTACTTC
CASSIGVSGGSTETQYF
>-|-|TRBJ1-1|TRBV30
TGTGCCTGCGACCCCTTTACAGGGCGAACTGAAGCTTTCTTT
CACDPFTGRTEAFF
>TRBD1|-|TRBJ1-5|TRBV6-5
TGTGCCAGCAGCTACAGGGGTGGGAATCAGCCCCAGCATTTT
CASSYRGGNQPQHF
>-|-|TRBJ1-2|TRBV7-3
TGTGCCAGCAGCCCGGGGGGAGGCTATGGCTACACCTTC
CASSPGGGYGYTF
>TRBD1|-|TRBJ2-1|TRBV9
TGTGCCAGCAGCACCGGGACAGGGATTTTCTTTGAGCAGTTCTTC
CASSTGTGIFFEQFF
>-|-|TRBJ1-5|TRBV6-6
TGTGCCAGCAGTCCCGGCGGGGTCGTGCAGCCCCAGCATTTT
CASSPGGVVQPQHF
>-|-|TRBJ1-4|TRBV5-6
TGTGCCAGCAGCTCATCCAGGGGCCATATAGCTAATGAAAAACTGTTTTTT
CASSSSRGHIANEKLFF
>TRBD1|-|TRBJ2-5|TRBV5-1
TGCGCCAGCAGCAGACGGGACAGGGGGTGGAATATGGAGACCCAGTACTTC
CASSRRDRGWNMETQYF
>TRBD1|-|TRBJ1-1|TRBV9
TGTGCCAGCAGCGCACAAGGGGGCGCGGTTACTGAAGCTTTCTTT
CASSAQGGAVTEAFF
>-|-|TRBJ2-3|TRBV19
TGTGCCAGTAGTAAGGACCGCGAACCCCGCACAGATACGCAGTATTTT
CASSKDREPRTDTQYF
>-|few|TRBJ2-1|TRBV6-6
TGTGCCAGCAGTTACGGTGGGAATGAGCAGTTCTTC
CASSYGGNEQFF
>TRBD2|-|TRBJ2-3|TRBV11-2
TGTGCCAGCAGCTTACGAGCGGGGGGACCTACTAGCACAGATACGCAGTATTTT
CASSLRAGGPTSTDTQYF
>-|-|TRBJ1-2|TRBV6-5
TGTGCCAGCAGGGAGGGGGGTGGCTACACCTTC
CASREGGGYTF
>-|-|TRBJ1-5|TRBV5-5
TGTGCCAGCAGCTTGGAAGGCGTAGGGGGGACACAGCCCCAGCATTTT
CASSLEGVGGTQPQHF
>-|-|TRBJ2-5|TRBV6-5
TGTGCCAGCAAGGCTTTAGAGACCCAGTACTTC
CASKALETQYF
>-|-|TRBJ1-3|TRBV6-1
TGTGCCAGCAGTTTACAGGGTAGGACTGGAAACACCATATATTTT
CASSLQGRTGNTIYF
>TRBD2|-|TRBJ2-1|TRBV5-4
TGTGCCAGCAGCCTGACTAGCGGGGGGGCCGCCTACAATGAGCAGTTCTTC
CASSLTSGGAAYNEQFF
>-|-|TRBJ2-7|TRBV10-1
TGCGCCAGCAGTGACGCAGGCAGCAGGCACGAGCAGTACTTC
CASSDAGSRHEQYF
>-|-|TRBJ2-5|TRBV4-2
TGTGCCAGCAGCCAAGGGCTAGCACAGTACCAAGAGACCCAGTACTTC
CASSQGLAQYQETQYF
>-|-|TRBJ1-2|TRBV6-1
TGTGCCAGCAGTGACGAGGCAGGGGACTACTATGGCTACACCTTC
CASSDEAGDYYGYTF